The source of this T cell receptor (beta chain) is a study of control samples from healthy donors and cancer patients. The CDR3 spans 16 residues. Trimming pared 0 bases from V and 1 base from J, leaving 13 bases between. Germline assignment: CDR1 GTSNPN and CDR2 SVGIG (reference sequence). Sequencing used immunoSEQ multiplex PCR; TCRdb keeps in-frame clones, though not all of them. The table records about 150,000 clones, roughly 92% of them present only once. In its sample, this clone was seen a few times. The sample was blood. The rearrangement links TRBV30 to TRBJ1-5; D may be TRBD1 (5 bases). The receptor was derived from a man between 50 and 59 years old in good health. CDR3 DNA sequence: TGTGCCTGGAGTGTAGGAGCCAGGGTGAGCAATCAGCCCCAGCATTTT. This gives the protein CAWSVGARVSNQPQHF.